The 15 T cell receptor beta chains below all came from one sample that was sequenced in a study of cytomegalovirus exposure and HLA in healthy donors. Sequencing was performed with immunoSEQ multiplex PCR; in TCRdb, only in-frame clones are kept and a portion is missing. Among over 130,000 clones listed, more than 85% were seen once. The sequenced sample consisted of PBMCs. These TCRs come from a man aged 18-30 years in good health and CMV-seropositive.

The V gene is TRBV7-3, the J gene TRBJ2-1; 7 positions match TRBD2. J lost 7 bases, V lost 1 base, and 7 bases had no gene match. The CDR3 is 15 residues long. Germline assignment: CDR1 SGHTA and CDR2 FQGTGA. CDR3 in DNA: TGTGCCAGCAGCTTAATGGCGGGAGAAGGGAATGAGCAGTTCTTC. It codes for CASSLMAGEGNEQFF.

As for this clone: At one of its ends the junction is not consistent with the germline gene, which may arise from a read error. The V gene is TRBV6-6, the J gene TRBJ2-7; 7 positions match TRBD2. Germline V lookup: CDR1 MNHNY, CDR2 SVGAGI (reference sequence). The CDR3 is 16 amino acids. CDR3 DNA: TGTGCCAGCAGTGACTCCGCGGGGGATAGTACCTACGAGCAGTACTTC. Translated, it gives CASSDSAGDSTYEQYF.

The chain couples TRBV11-2 to TRBJ2-4; D gene unclear. Trimming stripped 3 bases from V and 1 base from J, with 4 bases between. Per germline, CDR1 SGHAT and CDR2 FQNNGV. This CDR3 has 13 amino acids. The CDR3 DNA follows: TGTGCCAGCAGCTTTGAGGCCAAAAACATTCAGTACTTC. Its translation is CASSFEAKNIQYF.

The V gene is TRBV6-5, the J gene TRBJ1-5, with D possibly matching TRBD1 (6 bases). V gave up 6 bases and J gave up 5 bases, with 11 bases separating them. The germline V gene has CDR1 MNHEY and CDR2 SVGAGI. The CDR3 contains 13 residues. CDR3 sequence reads: CASSQDRYQPQHF. The DNA for the CDR3 is TGTGCCAGCAGCCAGGACAGATATCAGCCCCAGCATTTT.

The chain carries TRBV27 and TRBJ1-2; 7 bases fit TRBD1. This CDR3 is 17 amino acids long. CDR1 is MNHEY and CDR2 is SMNVEV in the germline V gene (reference sequence). The V gene end was trimmed by 1 base and the J gene end by 8 bases; junction bases not matched to a gene: 16. CDR3 amino acids: CASSLWAQGPPLGGYTF. The CDR3 coding sequence is TGTGCCAGCAGTTTATGGGCACAGGGGCCGCCTCTTGGCGGCTACACCTTC.

This chain links TRBV9 with TRBJ2-1; possibly TRBD1 for D (5 bases). CDR3 length: 13 amino acids. CDR1 and CDR2 from the germline V gene are SGDLS and YYNGEE. With 5 bases removed from V and 4 bases from J, the gap between germline ends came to 10 bases. The CDR3 coding sequence is TGTGCCAGCAGTAAACAGGCTTACAATGAGCAGTTCTTC. Protein: CASSKQAYNEQFF. The variable domain in full, with the rest retrieved from reference TRBV9 and TRBJ2-1, is DSGVTQTPKHLITATGQRVTLRCSPRSGDLSVYWYQQSLDQGLQFLIQYYNGEERAKGNILERFSAQQFPDLHSELNLSSLELGDSALYFCASSKQAYNEQFFGPGTRLTVL.

The V and J genes are TRBV5-4 and TRBJ1-3; perhaps TRBD1 as D (5 bases). Germline values: CDR1 SGHNT, CDR2 YYREEE (reference sequence). V was clipped by 6 bases and J by 2 bases, with 15 bases between them. This CDR3 is built from 15 residues. The CDR3 region is CASTQTGSPGNTIYF. The CDR3 DNA follows: TGTGCCAGCACGCAAACAGGTTCTCCTGGAAACACCATATATTTT.

This clone was picked up one time. The genes are TRBV14 and TRBJ1-1; tentatively, D is TRBD1 (5 bases). The CDR3 consists of 14 residues. Trimming left V 5 bases short and J 1 base short, with 11 bases between. Germline values: CDR1 SGHDN, CDR2 FVKESK. The CDR3 loop reads CASSRIGANTEAFF. In DNA, the CDR3 is TGTGCCAGCAGCAGAATTGGGGCGAACACTGAAGCTTTCTTT.

V and J are TRBV10-2 and TRBJ2-7, with D perhaps matching TRBD2 (7 bases). In germline, CDR1 is WSHSY, CDR2 SAAADI. CDR3 length equals 13 residues. Trimming removed 7 bases at V and 0 bases at J, with 10 bases between. The CDR3 region has the DNA TGCGCCAGCAAGCGGGACACCTCCTACGAGCAGTACTTC. Residues: CASKRDTSYEQYF.

The V call is TRBV4-1, the J call TRBJ2-5; TRBD2 matches at 9 bases. The germline CDR1 and CDR2 sequences are MGHRA and YSYEKL. V gave up 5 bases and J gave up 4 bases; unmatched junction bases: 2. The CDR3 covers 13 residues. CDR3 DNA sequence: TGCGCCAGCAGCTTTAGCGGGAGAGAGACCCAGTACTTC. Protein sequence: CASSFSGRETQYF.

The CDR3 DNA is TGTGCCATCCCGGACAGTTACCAAGAGACCCAGTACTTC. As protein: CAIPDSYQETQYF. The genes are TRBV2 and TRBJ2-5; D is perhaps TRBD1 (6 bases). The CDR3 totals 13 residues. Germline CDR1 and CDR2: SNHLY and FYNNEI. Trimming shortened V by 10 bases and J by 0 bases, and 12 bases separated the two germline ends.

This clone was observed once. V and J are TRBV27 and TRBJ2-3; 9 bases match TRBD2. The CDR3 loop spans 17 amino acids. Per germline, CDR1 MNHEY and CDR2 SMNVEV (reference sequence). J was trimmed by 4 bases and V by 6 bases; bases with no gene match: 14. The CDR3 here is CASSQVPLAGVADTQYF. In DNA form, the CDR3 reads TGTGCCAGCAGCCAGGTCCCTTTAGCGGGGGTTGCAGATACGCAGTATTTT.

The V and J genes are TRBV9 and TRBJ2-1; D is unresolved. The V end was cut by 0 bases, the J end by 6 bases, with 7 bases between. The V gene's germline CDR1 is SGDLS and CDR2 YYNGEE. The CDR3 extends over 13 amino acids. CDR3 coding DNA: TGTGCCAGCAGCGTAGAGCCTCGCAATGAGCAGTTCTTC. Translated, it gives CASSVEPRNEQFF.

The chain links TRBV5-1 to TRBJ1-1, with D possibly matching TRBD1 (6 bases). With 2 bases removed from V and 1 base from J, the gap between germline ends came to 12 bases. CDR3 length: 15 amino acids. Germline CDR1 reads SGHRS; CDR2 reads YFSETQ. The CDR3 DNA sequence: TGCGCCAGCAGCTTAATGGGGGCCTCGAACACTGAAGCTTTCTTT. This sequence encodes CASSLMGASNTEAFF.

The rearrangement uses TRBV7-2 and TRBJ1-1; 7 bases line up with TRBD1. V shed 5 bases and J 6 bases; nucleotides not matched to a gene: 9. The CDR3 has 14 amino acids. Germline assignment: CDR1 SGHTA and CDR2 FQGNSA. DNA for the CDR3: TGTGCCAGCAGCCAAAGGGGGCGCTTCGCTGAAGCTTTCTTT. Its protein product is CASSQRGRFAEAFF.